These 18 T cell receptor beta chains originate from one sample sequenced in a study of blood T cell repertoires in COVID-19. Using immunoSEQ multiplex PCR, the repertoire was profiled, and TCRdb retains in-frame clones only, with some absent. The sample yields over 250,000 clones, 86% seen once. Sequencing input: peripheral blood. The receptors originated from a man aged 35 to 55 who had recovered from COVID-19.

The V gene is TRBV7-9, the J gene TRBJ2-7; 10 bases line up with TRBD1. The length of the CDR3 is 13 residues. Germline V gene data show CDR1 as SEHNR and CDR2 as FQNEAQ (reference sequence). The V and J ends lost 3 bases and 6 bases, in that order; junction bases with no gene match: 2. The CDR3 sequence is CASSFRTGGEQYF. In DNA, the CDR3 is TGTGCCAGCAGCTTTCGGACAGGGGGCGAGCAGTACTTC.

V is TRBV5-1 and J is TRBJ2-3; 12 bases are shared with TRBD2. The CDR3 sequence is 24 residues long. Trimming cost V 2 bases and J 2 bases; bases outside gene matches: 27. Germline V gene sequence: CDR1 SGHRS, CDR2 YFSETQ. CDR3 bases: TGCGCCAGCAGCTTAACCCGAGACAGGGGGTGGGCTAGCGGGAGGGCCCTCGTCACAGATACGCAGTATTTT. Translation gives CASSLTRDRGWASGRALVTDTQYF. Complete variable domain (other parts from reference TRBV5-1 and TRBJ2-3): KAGVTQTPRYLIKTRGQQVTLSCSPISGHRSVSWYQQTPGQGLQFLFEYFSETQRNKGNFPGRFSGRQFSNSRSEMNVSTLELGDSALYLCASSLTRDRGWASGRALVTDTQYFGPGTRLTVL.

The chain combines TRBV27 with TRBJ1-3; 7 bases map to TRBD1. Germline V lookup: CDR1 MNHEY, CDR2 SMNVEV (reference sequence). The CDR3 is 15 residues long. J lost 0 bases, V lost 6 bases, and 5 bases had no gene match. This CDR3 is CASSAGGPSGNTIYF. Here the CDR3 DNA reads TGTGCCAGCAGCGCAGGGGGACCCTCTGGAAACACCATATATTTT.

The chain uses TRBV7-2 and TRBJ1-6, with no clear D. V lost 2 bases and J 10 bases, leaving 6 bases between the germline ends. Germline-derived CDR1 and CDR2 are SGHTA and FQGNSA. The length of the CDR3 is 12 residues. CDR3 protein: CASSLPGSPLHF. The CDR3 DNA sequence: TGTGCCAGCAGCTTACCGGGGTCACCCCTCCACTTT.

This clone was counted a few times. This chain uses TRBV10-3 with TRBJ1-1, with 7 positions matching TRBD1. The trim removed 10 bases at V and 7 bases at J, leaving 15 bases unmatched. The CDR3 has 14 amino acids. CDR1 ENHRY and CDR2 SYGVKD come from the germline V gene. CDR3 protein: CATEDRGQSLEAFF. DNA for the CDR3: TGTGCCACCGAGGACCGGGGACAGAGCCTTGAAGCTTTCTTT.

This clone was detected a few times. The chain links TRBV11-3 to TRBJ2-7; the match to TRBD2 covers 7 bases. Germline lookup yields CDR1 SGHNT and CDR2 YENEEA. J gave up 6 bases and V 3 bases, and 5 bases lay outside the gene matches. This CDR3 contains 13 residues. CDR3 loop: CASSFSGGGEQYF. CDR3 nucleotide sequence: TGTGCCAGCAGCTTTTCGGGGGGAGGCGAGCAGTACTTC.

This chain uses TRBV5-1 with TRBJ2-1, with 14 bases identical to TRBD2. The CDR3 has 15 amino acids. Germline assignment: CDR1 SGHRS and CDR2 YFSETQ. Germline trimming cut 3 bases from V and 9 bases from J; bases unmatched to any gene: 5. CDR3 sequence (DNA): TGCGCCAGCAGCTCCGGGACTAGCGGGAGAGTTGAGCAGTTCTTC. Residues: CASSSGTSGRVEQFF.

J is TRBJ1-1 and V is TRBV30; possible D gene TRBD1, 6 bases. The CDR3 runs 17 residues. V was cut by 4 bases and J by 0 bases, with 21 bases left in between. Germline lookup yields CDR1 GTSNPN and CDR2 SVGIG (reference sequence). The DNA of the CDR3 is TGTGCCTGGACAGGGGTCCGCCAAGGGCACATGAACACTGAAGCTTTCTTT. It encodes CAWTGVRQGHMNTEAFF. Variable domain in full (rest from reference TRBV30 and TRBJ1-1): SQTIHQWPATLVQPVGSPLSLECTVEGTSNPNLYWYRQAAGRGLQLLFYSVGIGQISSEVPQNLSASRPQDRQFILSSKKLLLSDSGFYLCAWTGVRQGHMNTEAFFGQGTRLTVV.

The chain uses TRBV5-6 and TRBJ2-3; D is perhaps TRBD2 (7 bases). This CDR3 spans 15 amino acids. Germline CDR1 reads SGHDT; CDR2 reads YYEEEE. V was pared by 5 bases and J by 6 bases, with 19 bases between. The CDR3 sequence: CASRYLWGGVDTQYF. CDR3 nucleotide sequence: TGTGCCAGCAGATACTTATGGGGGGGCGTCGATACGCAGTATTTT.

The rearrangement uses TRBV9 and TRBJ1-2, with unresolved D. The CDR3 extends over 13 amino acids. The germline gives CDR1 SGDLS, CDR2 YYNGEE. Trimming cost V 4 bases and J 6 bases, with 13 bases left between them. CDR3 protein: CASSQTDGNGYTF. The DNA for the CDR3 is TGTGCCAGCAGCCAAACGGACGGGAATGGCTACACCTTC.

The rearrangement joins TRBV3-1 (or the pseudogene TRBV3-2) to TRBJ1-2, with 7 bases identical to TRBD1. Germline trimming cut 4 bases from V and 2 bases from J; bases unmatched to any gene: 7. Germline V lookup: CDR1 LGHDT, CDR2 YNNKEL (reference sequence). The CDR3 is made up of 15 amino acids. CDR3 nucleotide sequence: TGTGCCAGCAGCCTATTGGGACAGCGAAACTATGGCTACACCTTC. Residues: CASSLLGQRNYGYTF.

This clone was detected only once. The chain is built from TRBV5-8 and TRBJ1-5, with D possibly being TRBD1 (6 bases). V lost 3 bases and J lost 6, with 16 bases in between. Germline V gives CDR1 SGHTS, CDR2 YDEGEE. This CDR3 comprises 15 residues. For the CDR3, the DNA is TGTGCCAGCAGCTCCACAGGGAAAGCGTTTCAGCCCCAGCATTTT. Protein product: CASSSTGKAFQPQHF.

The chain recombines TRBV28 with TRBJ1-1; D ambiguous. Germline-derived CDR1 and CDR2 are MDHEN and SYDVKM. The CDR3 is made up of 12 amino acids. Trimming left V 5 bases short and J 0 bases short, with 4 bases between. The CDR3 reads CASSQMNTEAFF. The CDR3 DNA reads TGTGCCAGCAGTCAAATGAACACTGAAGCTTTCTTT.

This rearrangement joins TRBV19 to TRBJ2-5; possibly TRBD1 for D (6 bases). V lost 1 base to trimming and J lost 5 bases, with 14 bases between them. The CDR3 sequence is 15 residues long. CDR1 LNHDA and CDR2 SQIVND come from the germline V gene (reference sequence). CDR3: CASSIGGQPVETQYF. The DNA of the CDR3 is TGTGCCAGTAGTATAGGGGGGCAGCCCGTGGAGACCCAGTACTTC.

This chain uses TRBV10-3 with TRBJ2-4, with a possible D match to TRBD2 (6 bases). Deletions cut 8 bases from V and 5 bases from J, with 13 bases between. This CDR3 contains 13 residues. The germline V gene has CDR1 ENHRY and CDR2 SYGVKD. The CDR3 DNA is TGTGCCATCGGGGACTCTAAACAAAACATTCAGTACTTC. The encoded protein is CAIGDSKQNIQYF.

J is TRBJ2-7 and V is TRBV27, with 10 bases aligning to TRBD2. The CDR3 runs 14 residues. Per germline, CDR1 MNHEY and CDR2 SMNVEV (reference sequence). With V trimmed by 5 bases and J by 2 bases, 3 bases remained unmatched. The CDR3 nucleotides read TGTGCCAGCAGTCTAGCGGGAGCAACCTACGAGCAGTACTTC. Amino acid sequence: CASSLAGATYEQYF.

V gene TRBV5-6 combines with J gene TRBJ2-7; 8 nucleotides align to TRBD1. J gave up 0 bases and V 2 bases, and 1 base lay outside the gene matches. Looked up from germline, CDR1 is SGHDT and CDR2 is YYEEEE. This CDR3 has 14 residues. The CDR3 DNA is TGTGCCAGCAGCTTTGGGACAGGCTCCTACGAGCAGTACTTC. Its protein product is CASSFGTGSYEQYF.

The chain recombines TRBV7-9 with TRBJ2-7; a weak D match, TRBD1 (6 bases). The CDR3 contains 15 residues. The V and J ends lost 5 bases and 0 bases respectively, with 14 bases between them. Looked up from germline, CDR1 is SEHNR and CDR2 is FQNEAQ (reference sequence). The CDR3 spells CASSHSTGYSYEQYF. The CDR3 DNA reads TGTGCCAGCAGCCATTCAACAGGGTACTCCTACGAGCAGTACTTC.